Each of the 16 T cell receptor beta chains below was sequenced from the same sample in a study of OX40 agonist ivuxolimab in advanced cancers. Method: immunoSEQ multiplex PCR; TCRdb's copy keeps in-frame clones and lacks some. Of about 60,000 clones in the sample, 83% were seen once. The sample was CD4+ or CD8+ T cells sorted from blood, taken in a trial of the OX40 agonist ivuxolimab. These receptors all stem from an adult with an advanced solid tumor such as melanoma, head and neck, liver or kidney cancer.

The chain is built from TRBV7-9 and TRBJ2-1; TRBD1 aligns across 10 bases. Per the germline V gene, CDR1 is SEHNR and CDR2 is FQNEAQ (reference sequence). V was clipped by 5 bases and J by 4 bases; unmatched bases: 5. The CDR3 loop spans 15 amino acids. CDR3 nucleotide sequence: TGTGCCAGCAGCACGGACAGGGGGGAATACAATGAGCAGTTCTTC. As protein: CASSTDRGEYNEQFF.

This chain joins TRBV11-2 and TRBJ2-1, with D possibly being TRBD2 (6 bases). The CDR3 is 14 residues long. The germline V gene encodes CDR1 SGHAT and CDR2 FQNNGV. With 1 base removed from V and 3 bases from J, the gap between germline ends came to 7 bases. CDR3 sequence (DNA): TGTGCCAGCAGCTTAGCCGGGAGCTACAATGAGCAGTTCTTC. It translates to CASSLAGSYNEQFF.

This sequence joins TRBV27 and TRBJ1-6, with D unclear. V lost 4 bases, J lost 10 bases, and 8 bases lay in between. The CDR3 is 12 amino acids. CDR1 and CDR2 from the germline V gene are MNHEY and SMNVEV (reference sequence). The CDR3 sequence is CASSSTASPLHF. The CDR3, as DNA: TGTGCCAGCAGTTCAACAGCGTCACCCCTCCACTTT.

The DNA of the CDR3 is TGCGCCAGCAGCTTCGGACAGGGCAGAGACGAGCAGTACTTC. This translates into CASSFGQGRDEQYF. The chain couples TRBV5-1 to TRBJ2-7; TRBD1 matches 8 bases. The germline CDR1 and CDR2 sequences are SGHRS and YFSETQ. Germline trimming cut 2 bases from V and 5 bases from J; bases unmatched to any gene: 6. The CDR3 spans 14 residues.

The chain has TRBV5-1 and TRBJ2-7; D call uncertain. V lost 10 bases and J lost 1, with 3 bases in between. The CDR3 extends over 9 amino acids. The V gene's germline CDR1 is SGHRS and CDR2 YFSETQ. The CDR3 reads CARSYEQYF. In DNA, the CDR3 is TGCGCCCGTTCCTACGAGCAGTACTTC.

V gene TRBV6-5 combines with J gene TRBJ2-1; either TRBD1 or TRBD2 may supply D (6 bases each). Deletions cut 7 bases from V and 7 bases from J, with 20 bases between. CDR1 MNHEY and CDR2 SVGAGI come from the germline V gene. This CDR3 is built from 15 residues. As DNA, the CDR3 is TGTGCCAGCACCACTTGGGAGGCCCAGGGGAATGAGCAGTTCTTC. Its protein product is CASTTWEAQGNEQFF.

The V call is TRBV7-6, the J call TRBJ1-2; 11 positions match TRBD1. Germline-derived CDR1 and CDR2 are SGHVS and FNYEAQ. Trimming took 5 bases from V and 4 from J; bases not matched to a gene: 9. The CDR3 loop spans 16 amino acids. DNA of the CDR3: TGTGCCAGCAGCCCCCTGGACAGGGGGCTGATCTATGGCTACACCTTC. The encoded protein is CASSPLDRGLIYGYTF.

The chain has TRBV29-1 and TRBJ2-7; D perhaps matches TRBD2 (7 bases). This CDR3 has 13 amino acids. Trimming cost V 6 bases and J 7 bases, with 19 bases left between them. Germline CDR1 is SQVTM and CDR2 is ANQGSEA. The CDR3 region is CSVAARGLGEQYF. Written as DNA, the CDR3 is TGCAGCGTCGCCGCGCGGGGGCTTGGTGAGCAGTACTTC.

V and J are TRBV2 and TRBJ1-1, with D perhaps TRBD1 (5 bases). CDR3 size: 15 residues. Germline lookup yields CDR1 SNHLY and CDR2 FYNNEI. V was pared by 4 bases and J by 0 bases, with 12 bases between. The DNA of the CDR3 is TGTGCCAGCAGTGGGCAGGGCTCCATGAACACTGAAGCTTTCTTT. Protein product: CASSGQGSMNTEAFF.

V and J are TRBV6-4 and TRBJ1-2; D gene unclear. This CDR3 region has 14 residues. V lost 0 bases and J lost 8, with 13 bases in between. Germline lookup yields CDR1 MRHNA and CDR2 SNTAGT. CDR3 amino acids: CASSDSIGVGGYTF. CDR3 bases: TGTGCCAGCAGTGACTCGATCGGGGTTGGCGGCTACACCTTC.

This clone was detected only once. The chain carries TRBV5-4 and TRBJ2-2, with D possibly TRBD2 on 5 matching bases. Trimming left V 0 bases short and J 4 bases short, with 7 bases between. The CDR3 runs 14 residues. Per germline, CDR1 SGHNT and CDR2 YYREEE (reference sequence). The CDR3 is CASSLEGSTGELFF. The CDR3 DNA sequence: TGTGCCAGCAGCTTGGAAGGGAGCACCGGGGAGCTGTTTTTT. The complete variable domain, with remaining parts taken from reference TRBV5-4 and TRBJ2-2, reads ETGVTQSPTHLIKTRGQQVTLRCSSQSGHNTVSWYQQALGQGPQFIFQYYREEENGRGNFPPRFSGLQFPNYSSELNVNALELDDSALYLCASSLEGSTGELFFGEGSRLTVL.

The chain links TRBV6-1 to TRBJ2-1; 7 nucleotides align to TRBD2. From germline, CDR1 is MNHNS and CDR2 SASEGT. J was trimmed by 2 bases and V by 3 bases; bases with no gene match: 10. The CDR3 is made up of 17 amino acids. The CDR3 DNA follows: TGTGCCAGCAGTGACCCCGGGGGGAGTGGCACCTACAATGAGCAGTTCTTC. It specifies CASSDPGGSGTYNEQFF.

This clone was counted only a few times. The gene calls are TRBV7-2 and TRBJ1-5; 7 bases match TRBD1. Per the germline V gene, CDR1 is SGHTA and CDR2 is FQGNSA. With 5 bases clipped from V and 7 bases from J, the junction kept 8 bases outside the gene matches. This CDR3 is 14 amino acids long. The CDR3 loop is CASSPGGPGQPQHF. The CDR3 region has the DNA TGTGCCAGCAGCCCAGGGGGACCCGGGCAGCCCCAGCATTTT.

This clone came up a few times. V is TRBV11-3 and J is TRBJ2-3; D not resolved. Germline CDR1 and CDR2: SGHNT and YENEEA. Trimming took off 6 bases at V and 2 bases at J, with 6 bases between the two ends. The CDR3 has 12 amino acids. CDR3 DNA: TGTGCCAGCAGGCGTTCCACAGATACGCAGTATTTT. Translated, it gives CASRRSTDTQYF.

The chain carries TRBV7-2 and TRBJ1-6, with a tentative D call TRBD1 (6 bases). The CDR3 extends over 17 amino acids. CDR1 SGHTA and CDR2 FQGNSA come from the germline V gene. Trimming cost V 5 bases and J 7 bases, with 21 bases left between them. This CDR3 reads CASSLSLTRGGNSPLHF. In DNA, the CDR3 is TGTGCCAGCAGCCTCTCTCTGACCAGGGGAGGGAATTCACCCCTCCACTTT. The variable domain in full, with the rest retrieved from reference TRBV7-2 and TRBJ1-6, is GAGVSQSPSNKVTEKGKDVELRCDPISGHTALYWYRQSLGQGLEFLIYFQGNSAPDKSGLPSDRFSAERTGGSVSTLTIQRTQQEDSAVYLCASSLSLTRGGNSPLHFGNGTRLTVT.

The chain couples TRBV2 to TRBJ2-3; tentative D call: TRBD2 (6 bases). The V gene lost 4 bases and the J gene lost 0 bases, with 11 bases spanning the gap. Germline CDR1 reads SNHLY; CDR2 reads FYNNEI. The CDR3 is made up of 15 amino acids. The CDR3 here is CASSVLASSTDTQYF. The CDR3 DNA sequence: TGTGCCAGCAGTGTCCTAGCGTCTAGCACAGATACGCAGTATTTT. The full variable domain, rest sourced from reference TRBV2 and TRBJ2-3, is EPEVTQTPSHQVTQMGQEVILRCVPISNHLYFYWYRQILGQKVEFLVSFYNNEISEKSEIFDDQFSVERPDGSNFTLKIRSTKLEDSAMYFCASSVLASSTDTQYFGPGTRLTVL.